The 10 T cell receptor beta chains below were found in one sample sequenced in a study of cytomegalovirus exposure and HLA in healthy donors. 60 Vbeta and 13 Jbeta primers were used in PCR. TCRdb's table, derived via immunoSEQ multiplex PCR, lists solely in-frame clones and lacks some. The repertoire has 120,000 to 150,000 clones, roughly three quarters of them found once; the top ten carry approximately 4%. Input material: PBMCs. These receptors were taken from a young man in good health and CMV-seronegative.

V usage is TRBV29-1 and J usage is TRBJ1-1; 10 bases line up with TRBD1. The CDR3 has 15 residues. The V segment lost 6 bases and the J segment 4 bases; nucleotides outside the gene matches: 11. CDR1 is SQVTM, CDR2 ANQGSEA, per germline. In DNA form, the CDR3 reads TGCAGCGTCCATAGGGGGGGACAGGGGAGCACTGAAGCTTTCTTT. Amino acids: CSVHRGGQGSTEAFF.

The chain joins TRBV14 to TRBJ1-2; possible D gene TRBD1, 6 bases. The CDR3 runs 13 residues. Germline-derived CDR1 and CDR2 are SGHDN and FVKESK. V lost 4 bases and J 4 bases, leaving 10 bases between the germline ends. CDR3 sequence: CASSPDRFYGYTF. The CDR3 DNA sequence: TGTGCCAGCAGCCCGGACAGATTCTATGGCTACACCTTC.

The chain uses TRBV5-6 and TRBJ1-1, with 8 bases fitting TRBD1. Germline lookup yields CDR1 SGHDT and CDR2 YYEEEE. The CDR3 consists of 16 residues. The V segment lost 3 bases and the J segment 3 bases; nucleotides outside the gene matches: 10. This chain's CDR3 is CASSSKDRVVYTEAFF. In DNA form, the CDR3 reads TGTGCCAGCAGCTCTAAGGACAGGGTCGTCTACACTGAAGCTTTCTTT.

This chain connects TRBV7-2 to TRBJ2-1, with 10 bases lining up with TRBD2. Germline-derived CDR1 and CDR2 are SGHTA and FQGNSA. The CDR3 length is 15 residues. J was trimmed by 2 bases and V by 2 bases; bases with no gene match: 0. The CDR3 nucleotides are TGTGCCAGCAGCTTACTAGCGGGGGCCTACAATGAGCAGTTCTTC. It translates to CASSLLAGAYNEQFF.

This chain links TRBV6-1 with TRBJ2-7, with 7 bases that match TRBD2. CDR3 length equals 15 residues. Germline loops: CDR1 MNHNS, CDR2 SASEGT. V was pared by 1 base and J by 6 bases, with 9 bases of the junction left unmatched. As DNA, the CDR3 is TGTGCCAGCAGTGAAGGGGGGGGGTTTGTGGGCGAGCAGTACTTC. It specifies CASSEGGGFVGEQYF.

This clone appeared once. V and J are TRBV28 and TRBJ1-2; D gene ambiguous. The CDR3 has 12 amino acids. The V end was cut by 6 bases, the J end by 6 bases, with 11 bases between. Germline CDR1 is MDHEN and CDR2 is SYDVKM. In DNA form, the CDR3 reads TGTGCCAGCAGCTACCCTACCGATGGCTACACCTTC. Its protein product is CASSYPTDGYTF.

CDR3 bases: TGTGCCAGCAGTTATACCCTAGGCGGCAATCAGCCCCAGCATTTT. Residues: CASSYTLGGNQPQHF. J is TRBJ1-5 and V is TRBV28; D gene uncertain. This CDR3 has 15 amino acids. V shed 4 bases and J shed 2 bases, with 12 bases lying between them. Germline values: CDR1 MDHEN, CDR2 SYDVKM.

The chain is built from TRBV6-5 and TRBJ2-2, with D possibly being TRBD1 (6 bases). The CDR3 length is 15 residues. CDR1 is MNHEY and CDR2 is SVGAGI in the germline V gene. The ends were cut back, 4 bases at V and 6 bases at J, with 15 bases in the middle. The CDR3 DNA reads TGTGCCAGCAGTTGGTTGTCAGGGGAAGCCGGGGAGCTGTTTTTT. Protein product: CASSWLSGEAGELFF.

The rearrangement joins TRBV25-1 to TRBJ2-7; unclear D gene. This CDR3 has 11 residues. Germline V lookup: CDR1 MGHDK, CDR2 SYGVNS. V shed 3 bases and J shed 4 bases, with 4 bases lying between them. CDR3 protein: CASSDRYEQYF. CDR3 sequence (DNA): TGTGCCAGCAGTGACCGGTACGAGCAGTACTTC.

The V call is TRBV2, the J call TRBJ1-2; 8 bases line up with TRBD1. The CDR3 consists of 16 residues. CDR1 and CDR2 from the germline V gene are SNHLY and FYNNEI. J gave up 0 bases and V 0 bases, and 3 bases lay outside the gene matches. CDR3 region: CASSEASGGANYGYTF. Written as DNA, the CDR3 is TGTGCCAGCAGTGAAGCATCAGGGGGCGCTAACTATGGCTACACCTTC.